This entry is about one TCR beta chain. Its antigen is undetermined. TCRdb ran MiXCR on the reads and lists one entry per CDR3 protein. Of tens of thousands of distinct CDR3 sequences in the sample, approximately 30% were seen once. The data are from a study of T cell repertoires in cytomegalovirus infection. About the research overall: CMV epitopes in the study were HLA-C-restricted (recently identified) and HLA-B-restricted (well studied). Both a matching HLA type and CMV infection were indicated by public TCR beta signatures. Notes on the study in general: Across the ex vivo response, the dominant clonotypes were HLA-C-restricted CMV-specific TCR beta clonotypes. Carriage of CMV together with the relevant HLA was identifiable through cumulative public TCR beta family frequency.

CDR3 length: 14 amino acids. V lost 8 bases to trimming and J lost 6 bases, with 17 bases between them. The specimen was CD8+ T cells from cultured PBMCs, collected from culture after CMV antigen stimulation. The chain joins TRBV23-1 to TRBJ1-5, with D maybe TRBD1 (5 bases). TRBV23-1 counts as an open reading frame of uncertain function. This TCR derives from a human donor in good health (CMV status not recorded). Some clones in this sample may be carry-over from other donors' samples. DNA for the CDR3: TGCGCCAGCCCCGGAGGGTGGGGGAGTCAGCCCCAGCATTTT. Its protein product is CASPGGWGSQPQHF.